This TCR beta chain was documented in a study of cytomegalovirus exposure and HLA in healthy donors. The overall study: The Caucasian-associated ancestry cluster held more than 80% of around 380 genotyped donors.

The CDR3 runs to 17 residues. Trimming removed 5 bases from V and 4 bases from J; junction bases left unmatched: 14. The V gene's germline CDR1 is SEHNR and CDR2 FQNEAQ (reference sequence). 60 Vbeta and 13 Jbeta primers were used in PCR. The assay was immunoSEQ multiplex PCR, and TCRdb's table has in-frame clones only and misses some. The table has about 140,000 clones, approximately 70% seen once. Whole-study results and caveats: Sequencing likely generated an artifact that appeared as a cluster of highly shared sequence variants.

Turning to this clone: The antigen is unknown.

Sequenced: PBMCs. The TCR originated in a human donor in good health. The V gene is TRBV7-9, the J gene TRBJ1-5; 7 bases are shared with TRBD1. The CDR3 loop is CASSTEGAKGENQPQHF. CDR3 bases: TGTGCCAGCAGCACCGAGGGGGCAAAAGGGGAAAATCAGCCCCAGCATTTT.